A single T cell receptor beta chain is shown here with its context. The antigen is undetermined. This entry comes from a study of cytomegalovirus exposure and HLA in healthy donors. Study-wide results and limits: At a 0.05 false discovery rate, a later analysis found 16,951 TCR beta sequences to be associated with HLA alleles. A few V segments could not be told apart, such as TRBV6-2 and TRBV6-3, and were left out.

The PCR used 60 Vbeta and 13 Jbeta primers. Produced via immunoSEQ multiplex PCR; TCRdb's table is partial and in-frame only. The data hold about 140,000 clones, with approximately 82% observed a single time. Per the germline V gene, CDR1 is KGHSH and CDR2 is LQKENI. V shed 3 bases, J shed 2 bases, and the junction held 3 bases outside the gene matches. The CDR3 covers 15 residues. Each donor's status was that of a healthy bone marrow donor. The clonotype comes from a woman aged 60 to 75 in good health and CMV-seropositive. Sequencing used PBMCs. The chain is built from TRBV18 and TRBJ2-5; 10 bases fit TRBD1. DNA for the CDR3: TGTGCCAGCTCACCGGGACAGGGGCTTCAAGAGACCCAGTACTTC. It encodes CASSPGQGLQETQYF.